A selection of T cell receptor beta chains follows, all from one sample in a study of STAT5B mutations in CD4+ large granular lymphocyte leukemia. The method was immunoSEQ multiplex PCR; TCRdb's version includes in-frame clones alone and lacks a portion of them. The sample contains about 45,000 clones, around 86% of which appear only once. The sample consisted of CD4+ T cells from blood buffy coats. The receptors stem from a human donor in good health. CDR3s include the opening cysteine and the closing phenylalanine or tryptophan. A D gene is named only where the DNA matches it firmly. Size is omitted from some rows. Given values are once, few, many or a class for expanded clones.

>20|TRBD2|.|TRBJ2-1|TRBV4-2
CASSKTSGRVLDSSYNEQFF
TGTGCCAGCAGCAAGACTAGCGGGAGGGTCCTTGACAGCTCCTACAATGAGCAGTTCTTC
>14|.|.|TRBJ1-4|TRBV30
CAWSGKATNEKLFF
TGTGCCTGGAGTGGGAAAGCAACTAATGAAAAACTGTTTTTT
>13|.|.|TRBJ1-2|TRBV15
CATSRAGKGGYTF
TGTGCCACCAGCAGAGCGGGGAAGGGTGGCTACACCTTC
>15|TRBD2|.|TRBJ2-1|TRBV2
CASRKLAGVYNEQFF
TGTGCCAGCAGGAAGCTAGCGGGAGTGTATAATGAGCAGTTCTTC
>16|TRBD1|.|TRBJ2-1|TRBV4-2
CASSQEGGNSYNEQFF
TGTGCCAGCAGCCAAGAAGGGGGCAACTCCTACAATGAGCAGTTCTTC
>13|.|.|TRBJ2-7|TRBV18
CASSPGAEDQQYF
TGTGCCAGCTCACCAGGGGCAGAAGATCAGCAGTACTTC
>18|.|.|TRBJ2-1|TRBV7-9
CASILVRLGSRSYNEQFF
TGTGCCAGCATACTAGTGCGGTTAGGCAGCCGCTCCTACAATGAGCAGTTCTTC
>17|TRBD2|.|TRBJ2-5|TRBV25-1
CASSEYWVAGGKETQYF
TGTGCCAGCAGTGAATATTGGGTAGCGGGAGGGAAAGAGACCCAGTACTTC
>14|.|.|TRBJ1-1|TRBV7-9
CASSPYRENTEAFF
TGTGCCAGCAGCCCCTACAGGGAGAACACTGAAGCTTTCTTT
>18|TRBD2|.|TRBJ2-3|TRBV15
CATSRDIPASGRTDTQYF
TGTGCCACCAGCAGAGATATCCCTGCTAGCGGCCGCACAGATACGCAGTATTTT
>15|TRBD1|.|TRBJ1-4|TRBV6-1
CASSGTGTGHQKLFF
TGTGCCAGCAGTGGGACCGGGACAGGGCATCAAAAACTGTTTTTT
>15|.|.|TRBJ1-5|TRBV7-8
CASSLSLFSNQPQHF
TGTGCCAGCAGCTTAAGCCTCTTTAGCAATCAGCCCCAGCATTTT
>14|.|.|TRBJ1-2|TRBV6-5
CASSYRTENYGYTF
TGTGCCAGCAGTTACCGGACAGAGAACTATGGCTACACCTTC
>16|TRBD2|once|TRBJ2-7|TRBV7-8
CASSLGLAGASYEQYF
TGTGCCAGCAGCTTGGGACTAGCGGGAGCCTCCTACGAGCAGTACTTC
>15|TRBD1|.|TRBJ1-1|TRBV9
CASSSQTGGLTEAFF
TGTGCCAGCAGCTCGCAGACAGGGGGCTTAACTGAAGCTTTCTTT
>16|.|.|TRBJ2-2|TRBV6-1
CASSEPGLGTTGELFF
TGTGCCAGCAGTGAACCGGGCCTAGGAACGACCGGGGAGCTGTTTTTT
>14|.|.|TRBJ1-2|TRBV19
CASSGASSRGGYTF
TGTGCCAGTAGTGGCGCTTCCTCCAGGGGCGGCTACACCTTC
>13|.|.|TRBJ2-1|TRBV7-3
CASSLGVDNEQFF
TGTGCCAGCAGCTTGGGGGTGGACAATGAGCAGTTCTTC
>16|.|once|TRBJ1-1|TRBV14
CASSQALGRGNTEAFF
TGTGCCAGCAGCCAAGCCTTAGGACGGGGAAACACTGAAGCTTTCTTT
>14|.|.|TRBJ2-5|TRBV18
CASSPKGLQETQYF
TGTGCCAGCTCACCGAAGGGGCTCCAAGAGACCCAGTACTTC
>15|TRBD1|.|TRBJ1-1|TRBV5-3
CARSYRGGESTEAFF
TGTGCCAGAAGCTACAGGGGTGGAGAAAGCACTGAAGCTTTCTTT
>12|.|few|TRBJ1-2|TRBV7-8
CASSRDSYGYTF
TGTGCCAGCAGCCGAGACAGTTACGGCTACACCTTC
>13|.|.|TRBJ1-3|TRBV5-1
CASSWDTGNTIYF
TGCGCCAGCAGCTGGGACACTGGAAACACCATATATTTT
>13|.|.|TRBJ1-1|TRBV30
CACMGGWYTEAFF
TGTGCCTGTATGGGGGGCTGGTACACTGAAGCTTTCTTT
>17|TRBD2|once|TRBJ2-7|TRBV28
CASSFPPGSGSFDEQYF
TGTGCCAGCAGTTTCCCTCCTGGGAGCGGGAGTTTCGACGAGCAGTACTTC
>14|.|.|TRBJ2-5|TRBV5-4
CASSLQGSQETQYF
TGTGCCAGCAGCCTGCAGGGGTCCCAAGAGACCCAGTACTTC
>14|.|few|TRBJ1-5|TRBV12-5
CASGLAALNQPQHF
TGTGCTAGTGGTTTGGCCGCTTTAAATCAGCCCCAGCATTTT
>14|TRBD2|.|TRBJ2-7|TRBV19
CASSRTSGTYEQYF
TGTGCCAGTAGTAGGACTAGCGGAACCTACGAGCAGTACTTC
>14|.|.|TRBJ1-1|TRBV7-3
CASSPDGGFTEAFF
TGTGCCAGCAGCCCCGACGGGGGTTTCACTGAAGCTTTCTTT
>16|.|.|TRBJ1-5|TRBV28
CASSLYVHGSNQPQHF
TGTGCCAGCAGTTTATATGTGCATGGCAGCAATCAGCCCCAGCATTTT
>15|TRBD1|.|TRBJ2-2|TRBV6-5
CASSLGQGISGELFF
TGTGCCAGCAGCCTCGGACAGGGGATCTCCGGGGAGCTGTTTTTT
>14|TRBD1|.|TRBJ2-7|TRBV27
CASSPRQGSLEQYF
TGTGCCAGCAGCCCCCGACAGGGATCCCTCGAGCAGTACTTC
>14|.|.|TRBJ1-1|TRBV18
CASSLGTLNTEAFF
TGTGCCAGCTCCCTCGGGACCCTTAACACTGAAGCTTTCTTT
>15|.|.|TRBJ2-1|TRBV5-6
CASSFVGSGYNEQFF
TGTGCCAGCAGCTTCGTCGGGTCTGGATACAATGAGCAGTTCTTC
>16|.|.|TRBJ1-5|TRBV4-1
CASSQDHGRRNQPQHF
TGCGCCAGCAGCCAAGATCACGGTCGGCGGAATCAGCCCCAGCATTTT
>15|.|.|TRBJ2-7|TRBV18
CASSPFALNTYEQYF
TGTGCCAGCTCACCATTCGCCCTAAACACCTACGAGCAGTACTTC
>14|TRBD1|few|TRBJ1-5|TRBV28
CASIYRGPNQPQHF
TGTGCCAGCATCTACAGGGGTCCCAATCAGCCCCAGCATTTT
>14|.|.|TRBJ1-1|TRBV7-2
CASSYTGKNTEAFF
TGTGCCAGCAGCTATACAGGGAAAAACACTGAAGCTTTCTTT
>13|.|.|TRBJ1-1|TRBV6-1
CASSEIVNTEAFF
TGTGCCAGCAGTGAAATTGTTAACACTGAAGCTTTCTTT
>14|.|once|TRBJ2-2|TRBV6-1
CASSEVPNTGELFF
TGTGCCAGCAGTGAAGTCCCGAACACCGGGGAGCTGTTTTTT
>16|.|.|TRBJ1-1|TRBV14
CASSQDRQNLNTEAFF
TGTGCCAGCAGCCAAGACAGGCAGAACCTAAACACTGAAGCTTTCTTT
>17|.|.|TRBJ2-1|TRBV5-1
CASSLEGGLAHYNEQFF
TGCGCCAGCAGCTTGGAAGGCGGGCTAGCGCACTACAATGAGCAGTTCTTC
>14|.|.|TRBJ1-2|TRBV30
CAWSDRLPNYGYTF
TGTGCCTGGAGCGACAGACTTCCTAACTATGGCTACACCTTC
>15|.|.|TRBJ1-6|TRBV5-6
CASSVQAIDNSPLHF
TGTGCCAGCAGCGTACAGGCGATAGATAATTCACCCCTCCACTTT
>14|TRBD1|.|TRBJ1-2|TRBV28
CASSPGQHLYGYTF
TGTGCCAGCAGTCCGGGACAGCATCTTTATGGCTACACCTTC
>17|.|.|TRBJ2-1|TRBV27
CASSPRGSSLRNNEQFF
TGTGCCAGCAGTCCGCGAGGAAGTAGCTTAAGAAACAATGAGCAGTTCTTC
>16|.|.|TRBJ1-5|TRBV27
CASSGRGGVSNQPQHF
TGTGCCAGCAGTGGGCGGGGAGGGGTAAGCAATCAGCCCCAGCATTTT
>17|TRBD2|.|TRBJ2-1|TRBV7-6
CASSLNSGSVSYNEQFF
TGTGCCAGCAGTCTTAATAGCGGGAGCGTTTCCTACAATGAGCAGTTCTTC
>16|TRBD1|.|TRBJ2-7|TRBV6-6
CASSYFFGQDSYEQYF
TGTGCCAGCAGTTATTTTTTTGGACAGGACTCCTACGAGCAGTACTTC
>15|.|.|TRBJ1-4|TRBV7-9
CASSLGHTTNEKLFF
TGTGCCAGCAGCTTAGGGCACACAACTAATGAAAAACTGTTTTTT
>13|TRBD1|.|TRBJ1-1|TRBV11-2
CASSSTGFAEAFF
TGTGCCAGCAGCTCGACAGGGTTTGCTGAAGCTTTCTTT
>13|.|.|TRBJ2-2|TRBV6-6
CASTLSGAGELFF
TGTGCCAGCACCCTCTCGGGCGCCGGGGAGCTGTTTTTT
>16|.|.|TRBJ2-3|TRBV19
CASSRAGTVSTDTQYF
TGTGCCAGTAGTAGAGCCGGGACGGTGAGCACAGATACGCAGTATTTT
>16|.|.|TRBJ1-1|TRBV28
CASSLAAGSSRTEAFF
TGTGCCAGCAGTTTAGCTGCCGGTTCGTCGAGGACTGAAGCTTTCTTT
>18|.|.|TRBJ2-2|TRBV25-1
CASSEYRIQGMDTGELFF
TGTGCCAGCAGTGAATACCGCATACAGGGTATGGACACCGGGGAGCTGTTTTTT